These T cell receptor beta chains were read from a single sample in a study of blood T cell repertoires in COVID-19. TCRdb's table, derived via immunoSEQ multiplex PCR, lists solely in-frame clones and lacks some. The sample gives roughly 430,000 clones, 88% of which show up once; about 1.5% is in the top ten. Sequenced input: PBMCs or T cells enriched from blood (not recorded which). The receptors were gathered from a woman under 30 who had been exposed to COVID-19. Both conserved end residues are part of each CDR3. The D gene is left open where the match is weak. For some rows the clone size is stated as once, few or many, or as a class when expanded; others skip it.

TRBD2	TRBJ2-3	TRBV28	NA	TGTGCCAGCAACTTAGCGGGAGCAGATACGCAGTATTTT	CASNLAGADTQYF
NA	TRBJ2-7	TRBV5-4	NA	TGTGCCAGCAGCTTGGATCCTCTTTTCTCCTACGAGCAGTACTTC	CASSLDPLFSYEQYF
NA	TRBJ2-7	TRBV19	NA	TGTGCCAGTAGTACGAACGGGAGTCCAGACGAGCAGTACTTC	CASSTNGSPDEQYF
NA	TRBJ2-1	TRBV7-8	NA	TGTGCCAGCAGCCCCGCCCGGGGCAATGAGCAGTTCTTC	CASSPARGNEQFF
NA	TRBJ2-3	TRBV11-2	NA	TGTGCCAGCAGCTTAACAACAGATACGCAGTATTTT	CASSLTTDTQYF
TRBD1	TRBJ1-4	TRBV28	NA	TGTGCCAGCAGGACACCCGGGACAGGGGTTCGAGAAAAACTGTTTTTT	CASRTPGTGVREKLFF
TRBD2	TRBJ2-1	TRBV7-6	NA	TGTGCCAGCAGCTTAGCGCAAACTAGCGGGGGGTTTGGTAATGAGCAGTTCTTC	CASSLAQTSGGFGNEQFF
TRBD2	TRBJ2-7	TRBV28	NA	TGTGCCAGCGTGGGGACTAGCGGGAGTGTCTTTTCGTACGAGCAGTACTTC	CASVGTSGSVFSYEQYF
TRBD1	TRBJ1-4	TRBV24-1	NA	TGTGCCACCAAAGACAGGGCGTTTGTTGAAAAACTGTTTTTT	CATKDRAFVEKLFF
NA	TRBJ2-1	TRBV11-2	NA	TGTGCCAGCAGCCCTTCCAGCTCCTACAATGAGCAGTTCTTC	CASSPSSSYNEQFF
NA	TRBJ2-5	TRBV7-3	few	TGTGCCAGCAGCTTAGGGTTAGGGGCGTTTGGAGGGACGGAGACCCAGTACTTC	CASSLGLGAFGGTETQYF
TRBD2	TRBJ2-7	TRBV7-2	NA	TGTGCCAGCAGCGTCCTAGCGGGAGGAAGTGAGCAGTACTTC	CASSVLAGGSEQYF
NA	TRBJ1-5	TRBV29-1	NA	TGCAGTGTGGGCAGGGGAAGCAATCAGCCCCAGCATTTT	CSVGRGSNQPQHF
NA	TRBJ1-6	TRBV18	NA	TGTGCCAGCTCCCAAGACAGGAAGGGCTCACCCCTCCACTTT	CASSQDRKGSPLHF
NA	TRBJ1-2	TRBV18	NA	TGTGCCAGCTCACCACCTCCGGGTAGGATCGGCTACACCTTC	CASSPPPGRIGYTF
NA	TRBJ1-3	TRBV10-2	NA	TGCGCCAGCAGTGAGACAGCATACTCTGGAAACACCATATATTTT	CASSETAYSGNTIYF
TRBD1	TRBJ1-3	TRBV16	NA	TGTGCCAGCAGCCAATCTTCGGGACAGGGTGCGGGAACTGGAAACACCATATATTTT	CASSQSSGQGAGTGNTIYF
TRBD2	TRBJ2-2	TRBV3-1/TRBV3-2	few	TGTGCCAGCAGCCAAGATATCCTAGCGGGGAACACCGGGGAGCTGTTTTTT	CASSQDILAGNTGELFF
NA	TRBJ2-1	TRBV19	NA	TGTGCCAGTAGCGGGGCCTACAATGAGCAGTTCTTC	CASSGAYNEQFF
TRBD1	TRBJ1-2	TRBV7-2	few	TGTGCCAGCAGCCAACAGGGGAGTCATGGCTACACCTTC	CASSQQGSHGYTF
NA	TRBJ2-7	TRBV9	NA	TGTGCCAGCAGCGTACCGACAGACCACGAGCAGTACTTC	CASSVPTDHEQYF
TRBD2	TRBJ2-1	TRBV28	NA	TGTGCCAACCTACTAGCGGGGGCTTACAATGAGCAGTTCTTC	CANLLAGAYNEQFF
NA	TRBJ2-7	TRBV29-1	NA	TGCAGCGTTTCCGACGACAGTGGTTTCTACGAGCAGTACTTC	CSVSDDSGFYEQYF
NA	TRBJ2-4	TRBV7-2	NA	TGTGCCAGCAGCCAGGGAAACATTCAGTACTTC	CASSQGNIQYF
NA	TRBJ1-5	TRBV24-1	NA	TGTGCCACCAGTGATGGATCACAGGGTTTTCAGCCCCAGCATTTT	CATSDGSQGFQPQHF
NA	TRBJ2-7	TRBV27	few	TGTGCCAGCAGTTCGACAGGTTCCTACGAGCAGTACTTC	CASSSTGSYEQYF
TRBD2	TRBJ2-7	TRBV14	NA	TGTGCCAGCAGCCCAGCGGGAGGGCACGAGCAGTACTTC	CASSPAGGHEQYF
NA	TRBJ1-4	TRBV7-8	NA	TGTGCCAGCAGCCTAGGGGTAGTCCTAGATGAAAAACTGTTTTTT	CASSLGVVLDEKLFF
NA	TRBJ2-3	TRBV7-2	NA	TGTGCCAGCAGCGACTGGGCGAGGTCCCGGGGAACAGATACGCAGTATTTT	CASSDWARSRGTDTQYF
NA	TRBJ1-4	TRBV18	NA	TGTGCCAGCTCACCGGGACTGGGGGAAAAACTGTTTTTT	CASSPGLGEKLFF
NA	TRBJ2-5	TRBV6-2/TRBV6-3	NA	TGTGCCAGCAGTTACCGGGTAACGGGATACCAAGAGACCCAGTACTTC	CASSYRVTGYQETQYF
NA	TRBJ2-5	TRBV6-5	NA	TGTGCCAGCCAGCGGGCCCAAGAGACCCAGTACTTC	CASQRAQETQYF
TRBD1	TRBJ1-2	TRBV27	NA	TGTGCCAGCAGTTTCACGGGACAGGGGGCGCAAGGCTACACCTTC	CASSFTGQGAQGYTF
NA	TRBJ1-1	TRBV21-1	NA	TGTGCCAGCAGCAACCGCTCTGGGGGCAGTAATAATTCCGTGGATGCTTTCTTT	CASSNRSGGSNNSVDAFF
NA	TRBJ1-2	TRBV27	NA	TGTGCCAGCAGGGAGGCTTCATATGGCTACACCTTC	CASREASYGYTF
TRBD1	TRBJ2-3	TRBV28	NA	TGTGCCAGCAGTCCCCGGGACAGGGGCCGAGGCACAGATACGCAGTATTTT	CASSPRDRGRGTDTQYF
TRBD1	TRBJ1-2	TRBV5-1	NA	TGCGCCAGCAGCTTGGGACAGGGGGCTATCAATGGCTACACCTTC	CASSLGQGAINGYTF
NA	TRBJ1-5	TRBV29-1	NA	TGCAGCGTTGGGGATCGGGGGGGGATTAGCAATCAGCCCCAGCATTTT	CSVGDRGGISNQPQHF
NA	TRBJ1-2	TRBV5-1	NA	TGCGCCAGCAGCTTGGCCGAGAGCAGGGCCTACCATGGCTACACCTTC	CASSLAESRAYHGYTF
NA	TRBJ1-5	TRBV28	NA	TGTGCCAGCAGTCTCCCAGGGGGCAATCAGCCCCAGCATTTT	CASSLPGGNQPQHF
NA	TRBJ2-1	TRBV10-2	NA	TGCGCCAGCAGTGAGAGTGGGGCCTCAAGCAATGCTGAGCAGTTCTTC	CASSESGASSNAEQFF
NA	TRBJ1-4	TRBV28	NA	TGTGCCAGCAGTTTATGGGACAATAATGAAAAACTGTTTTTT	CASSLWDNNEKLFF
TRBD1	TRBJ2-1	TRBV9	NA	TGTGCCAGCAGCGTAGGGGGACAGGGCTTAAATGAGCAGTTCTTC	CASSVGGQGLNEQFF
NA	TRBJ1-5	TRBV15	NA	TGTGCCACCAGCAGCGACGTAGGGGGCAATCAGCCCCAGCATTTT	CATSSDVGGNQPQHF
NA	TRBJ2-7	TRBV28	NA	TGTGCCAGCAGTTTCACAGGAGAGCAGTACTTC	CASSFTGEQYF
TRBD2	TRBJ2-1	TRBV11-3	NA	TGTGCCAGCAGCCCGGGACTAGCGCACAATGAGCAGTTCTTC	CASSPGLAHNEQFF
NA	TRBJ2-7	TRBV28	NA	TGTGCCAGCAGTTTACGCCAGGCCCTCGAGCAGTACTTC	CASSLRQALEQYF
NA	TRBJ1-2	TRBV5-1	few	TGCGCCAGCAGCTTGGAAGTGGGCGCGGGTGGCTACACCTTC	CASSLEVGAGGYTF
NA	TRBJ1-3	TRBV19	NA	TGTGCCAGTAGCCCCAGCCGGGGACTCGGAAACACCATATATTTT	CASSPSRGLGNTIYF
NA	TRBJ2-7	TRBV10-2	NA	TGCGCCAGCAGGGGAGCATACGAGCAGTACTTC	CASRGAYEQYF